The 9 T cell receptor beta chains reported below all come from one sample, sequenced in a study of T cell repertoires in cytomegalovirus infection. TCRdb independently ran MiXCR on the reads; one entry per CDR3 protein. The repertoire holds around 180,000 distinct CDR3 sequences, with 28% as singletons. Sequences were obtained from PBMCs. The receptor source for this set is a human donor in good health (CMV status not recorded). Some clones in this sample may be carry-over from other donors' samples.

The chain combines TRBV7-4 with TRBJ1-6; D uncertain. V was shortened by 5 bases and J by 8 bases, with 19 bases between the two germline ends. This CDR3 is built from 16 residues. Germline assignment: CDR1 SGHVT and CDR2 SQSDAQ. The chain's CDR3 is CASSQLVTPRDSPLHF. DNA of the CDR3: TGTGCCAGCAGCCAGCTGGTCACACCAAGGGATTCACCCCTCCACTTT.

With regard to this clonotype: A read error may explain this, as a much larger clone is one base away. The rearrangement joins TRBV7-2 to TRBJ2-2; weak D call: TRBD2 (5 bases). Trimming removed 5 bases at V and 6 bases at J, with 19 bases between. In germline, CDR1 is SGHTA, CDR2 FQGNSA. The CDR3 sequence is 16 residues long. CDR3 coding DNA: TGTGCCAGCAGCCCTGATTGGGGAGTGGGCTCCGGGGAGCTGTTTTTT. Translating it yields CASSPDWGVGSGELFF.

At least ten counts were recorded for this clonotype. The rearrangement joins TRBV7-2 to TRBJ1-3; D gene uncertain. The CDR3 contains 16 residues. V lost 1 base, J lost 0 bases, and 10 bases lay in between. Germline V CDR1 and CDR2: SGHTA, FQGNSA. The CDR3 sequence: CASSLVADYSGNTIYF. In DNA, the CDR3 is TGTGCCAGCAGCTTAGTAGCAGACTACTCTGGAAACACCATATATTTT. Complete variable domain (other parts from reference TRBV7-2 and TRBJ1-3): GAGVSQSPSNKVTEKGKDVELRCDPISGHTALYWYRQSLGQGLEFLIYFQGNSAPDKSGLPSDRFSAERTGGSVSTLTIQRTQQEDSAVYLCASSLVADYSGNTIYFGEGSWLTVV.

The chain recombines TRBV4-2 with TRBJ2-7; D gene ambiguous. V was pared by 0 bases and J by 4 bases, with 10 bases between. The germline CDR1 and CDR2 sequences are LGHNA and YNFKEQ. The CDR3 contains 14 residues. DNA of the CDR3: TGTGCCAGCAGCCAAGATCTGGGAACATACGAGCAGTACTTC. Translated: CASSQDLGTYEQYF.

This clonotype has only a few counts. The chain has TRBV7-2 and TRBJ2-7, with D possibly matching TRBD2 (5 bases). Trimming took 2 bases from V and 6 from J, leaving 17 bases between them. This CDR3 is built from 15 residues. Germline CDR1 SGHTA, CDR2 FQGNSA. CDR3 loop: CASSLKRVHASEQYF. CDR3 DNA sequence: TGTGCCAGCAGCTTAAAGAGGGTCCATGCAAGCGAGCAGTACTTC.

Comments on this clonotype: Lacking the conserved final phenylalanine or tryptophan, this CDR3 likely reflects a read error. V gene TRBV5-3 combines with J gene TRBJ1-1; weak D call: TRBD1 (5 bases). TRBV5-3 falls under the ORF class, with uncertain function. The CDR3 is 15 amino acids. With 8 bases removed from V and 1 base from J, the gap between germline ends came to 18 bases. The CDR3, as DNA: TGTGCCAGCAGTTTCTTTGCAGGGTCGAACACTGAAGCTTTCCTT. Residues: CASSFFAGSNTEAFL.

The rearrangement links TRBV20-1 to TRBJ2-2, with TRBD2 as a possible D gene (5 bases). Germline V gene data show CDR1 as DFQATT and CDR2 as SNEGSKA (reference sequence). Trimming left V 1 base short and J 3 bases short, with 9 bases between. This CDR3 spans 14 amino acids. The chain's CDR3 is CSARGMRDTGELFF. The CDR3 DNA sequence: TGCAGTGCTAGAGGGATGAGGGACACCGGGGAGCTGTTTTTT.

This clonotype was detected only a few times. V is TRBV6-5 and J is TRBJ2-7; D not certain. The CDR3 length is 14 residues. Germline CDR1 MNHEY, CDR2 SVGAGI. The V end lost 5 bases, the J end lost 7 bases, and 18 bases lay between the germline ends. Here the CDR3 DNA reads TGTGCCAGCAGTCCCCGGGCCCCTAGGAATGAGCAGTACTTC. This sequence encodes CASSPRAPRNEQYF.

The rearrangement joins TRBV20-1 to TRBJ1-1; TRBD1 agrees at 11 bases. This CDR3 is 12 amino acids long. Germline CDR1 and CDR2: DFQATT and SNEGSKA (reference sequence). The trim removed 5 bases at V and 6 bases at J, leaving 2 bases unmatched. The CDR3, as DNA: TGCAGTGCTTTGGGACAGGGGGCTGAAGCTTTCTTT. Residues: CSALGQGAEAFF.